The rows below give T cell receptor beta chains drawn from one sample of a study of T cell responses to AZD1222 COVID-19 vaccine. Here immunoSEQ multiplex PCR was the method, and the copy in TCRdb shows in-frame clones only, minus some. The table has 150,000 to 200,000 clones, 92% seen once; the top ten hold 1% to 1.5%. Sample: peripheral blood, taken on day 0 of AZD1222 vaccination. The receptors were sampled from an adult in good health. CDR3s include the opening cysteine and the closing phenylalanine or tryptophan. The D gene is left open where the match is weak. Only some rows state a clone size, as once, few, many or a class for expanded clones.

CASSQVVLPVNTEAFF	TGTGCCAGCAGCCAAGTCGTCCTACCGGTGAACACTGAAGCTTTCTTT	-	16	TRBV3-1/TRBV3-2	TRBJ1-1	-
CAWSPNNSPLHF	TGTGCCTGGAGCCCGAATAATTCACCCCTCCACTTT	-	12	TRBV30	TRBJ1-6	-
CSVGGGSSTDTQYF	TGCAGCGTTGGTGGGGGCTCTAGCACAGATACGCAGTATTTT	-	14	TRBV29-1	TRBJ2-3	-
CASSLVSGPDSYEQYF	TGTGCCAGCAGCTTAGTTTCGGGGCCCGACTCCTACGAGCAGTACTTC	-	16	TRBV7-2	TRBJ2-7	-
CASSVVPRNSPLHF	TGTGCCAGCAGCGTAGTCCCGAGGAATTCACCCCTCCACTTT	-	14	TRBV9	TRBJ1-6	-
CASSRTGAGSYNEQFF	TGTGCCAGCAGTAGGACAGGGGCCGGCTCCTACAATGAGCAGTTCTTC	TRBD1	16	TRBV6-2/TRBV6-3	TRBJ2-1	-
CASSQRQGGKAFF	TGTGCCAGCAGCCAGCGACAGGGGGGAAAAGCTTTCTTT	TRBD1	13	TRBV7-3	TRBJ1-1	once
CASSLNTGVTEAFF	TGTGCCAGCAGCTTAAATACCGGGGTCACTGAAGCTTTCTTT	-	14	TRBV7-9	TRBJ1-1	-
CASSLDGNTIYF	TGTGCCAGCAGCTTAGATGGAAACACCATATATTTT	-	12	TRBV13	TRBJ1-3	-
CASSVGRAGGHRAGELFF	TGTGCCAGCAGCGTAGGACGAGCGGGGGGACACCGAGCCGGGGAGCTGTTTTTT	TRBD2	18	TRBV9	TRBJ2-2	-
CASSVGNQETQYF	TGCGCCAGCAGCGTCGGGAACCAAGAGACCCAGTACTTC	-	13	TRBV5-1	TRBJ2-5	-
CASSLLSGGMRTEAFF	TGTGCCAGCAGCTTACTTTCTGGGGGTATGCGCACTGAAGCTTTCTTT	-	16	TRBV11-2	TRBJ1-1	-
CASSLVGLKAEAFF	TGTGCCAGCAGCTTAGTGGGTCTGAAGGCTGAAGCTTTCTTT	-	14	TRBV7-6	TRBJ1-1	-
CASSEVGQGQETQYF	TGTGCCAGCAGTGAAGTAGGGCAGGGCCAAGAGACCCAGTACTTC	-	15	TRBV9	TRBJ2-5	-
CASNKGGNQPQHF	TGTGCCAGCAATAAGGGGGGAAATCAGCCCCAGCATTTT	-	13	TRBV2	TRBJ1-5	-
CASSLGGQGFYNSPLHF	TGTGCCAGCAGCTTGGGGGGACAGGGGTTCTATAATTCACCCCTCCACTTT	TRBD1	17	TRBV5-4	TRBJ1-6	-
CASSLVGTDTQYF	TGTGCCAGCAGCTTAGTCGGCACAGATACGCAGTATTTT	-	13	TRBV7-7	TRBJ2-3	-
CASSSGGTYNSPLHF	TGTGCCAGCAGTTCGGGGGGGACCTATAATTCACCCCTCCACTTT	-	15	TRBV28	TRBJ1-6	-
CASSPLGSNTEAFF	TGCGCCAGCAGCCCGCTGGGCAGCAACACTGAAGCTTTCTTT	-	14	TRBV5-1	TRBJ1-1	-
CATSKVSGNTIYF	TGTGCCACGTCAAAGGTCTCTGGAAACACCATATATTTT	-	13	TRBV7-9	TRBJ1-3	-
CASTSGWEQYF	TGTGCCAGCACCTCAGGGTGGGAGCAGTACTTC	-	11	TRBV12-3/TRBV12-4	TRBJ2-7	-
CASSIGGNTEAFF	TGCGCCAGCAGCATTGGGGGGAACACTGAAGCTTTCTTT	-	13	TRBV4-3	TRBJ1-1	-
CASTLVGASQPQHF	TGTGCCAGTACCTTAGTCGGGGCAAGTCAGCCCCAGCATTTT	-	14	TRBV19	TRBJ1-5	-
CASSGFEFRSPLGYGYTF	TGTGCCAGCAGCGGGTTCGAGTTTCGATCCCCTTTGGGCTATGGCTACACCTTC	-	18	TRBV9	TRBJ1-2	-
CASSTLTGRRGMGQPQHF	TGTGCCAGTAGTACCCTCACGGGGCGGAGGGGTATGGGGCAGCCCCAGCATTTT	-	18	TRBV19	TRBJ1-5	-
CASSRWTSGGPQETQYF	TGTGCCAGCAGCCGCTGGACTAGCGGGGGACCGCAAGAGACCCAGTACTTC	TRBD2	17	TRBV2	TRBJ2-5	-